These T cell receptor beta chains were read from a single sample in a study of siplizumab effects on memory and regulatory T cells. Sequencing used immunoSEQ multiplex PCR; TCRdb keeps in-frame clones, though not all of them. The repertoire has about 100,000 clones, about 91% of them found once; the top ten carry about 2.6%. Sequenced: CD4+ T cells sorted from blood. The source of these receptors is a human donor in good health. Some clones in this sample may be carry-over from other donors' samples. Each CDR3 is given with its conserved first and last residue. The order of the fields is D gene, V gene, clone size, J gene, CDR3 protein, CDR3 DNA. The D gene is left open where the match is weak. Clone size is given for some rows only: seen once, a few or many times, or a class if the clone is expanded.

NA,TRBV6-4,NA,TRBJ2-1,CASSLLEDTEQFF,TGTGCCAGCAGCCTCCTTGAGGACACTGAGCAGTTCTTC
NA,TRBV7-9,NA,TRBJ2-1,CASSLAQGARRGEQFF,TGTGCCAGCAGCTTAGCGCAGGGAGCACGGAGGGGAGAGCAGTTCTTC
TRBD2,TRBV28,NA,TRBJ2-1,CASTPSKSRSGRAPRREWQFF,TGTGCCAGCACCCCCTCTAAGTCACGTAGCGGGAGGGCCCCTAGGAGAGAGTGGCAGTTCTTC
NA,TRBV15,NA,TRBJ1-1,CATSRDVRGTEAFF,TGTGCCACCAGCAGAGATGTTAGGGGAACTGAAGCTTTCTTT
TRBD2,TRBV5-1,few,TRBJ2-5,CASRGRVAGGTQETQYF,TGCGCCAGCAGGGGGAGGGTGGCGGGAGGGACTCAAGAGACCCAGTACTTC
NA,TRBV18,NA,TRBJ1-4,CASSPTATNEKLFF,TGTGCCAGCTCACCGACAGCAACTAATGAAAAACTGTTTTTT
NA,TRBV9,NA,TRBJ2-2,CASRPPLGESTNTGELFF,TGTGCCAGCAGACCTCCTCTGGGAGAGAGCACGAACACCGGGGAGCTGTTTTTT
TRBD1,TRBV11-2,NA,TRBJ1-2,CASSSTPGTGGVGYGYTF,TGTGCCAGCAGCTCAACCCCCGGGACAGGGGGAGTCGGCTATGGCTACACCTTC
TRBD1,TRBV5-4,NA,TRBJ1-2,CASSQTGTANYGYTF,TGTGCCAGCAGCCAAACCGGGACAGCCAACTATGGCTACACCTTC
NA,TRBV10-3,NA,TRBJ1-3,CGLSSGNTIYF,TGTGGTTTAAGCTCTGGAAACACCATATATTTT
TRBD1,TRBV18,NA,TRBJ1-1,CASSTGLTGGTEAFF,TGTGCCAGCTCAACAGGACTCACAGGGGGCACTGAAGCTTTCTTT
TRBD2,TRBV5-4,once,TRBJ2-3,CASSRGLAGASTDTQYF,TGTGCCAGCAGCCGTGGACTAGCGGGTGCTAGCACAGATACGCAGTATTTT
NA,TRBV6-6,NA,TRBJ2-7,CASSYSSNSYEQYF,TGTGCCAGCAGTTACTCGAGCAACTCCTACGAGCAGTACTTC
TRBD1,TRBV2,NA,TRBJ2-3,CASSSGQGNTDTQYF,TGTGCCAGCAGTTCGGGACAGGGGAACACAGATACGCAGTATTTT
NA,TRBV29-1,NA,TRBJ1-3,CSVDDRTGNTIYF,TGCAGCGTTGATGACAGAACTGGAAACACCATATATTTT
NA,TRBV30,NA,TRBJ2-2,CAWNGGTANTGELFF,TGTGCCTGGAATGGCGGGACTGCGAACACCGGGGAGCTGTTTTTT
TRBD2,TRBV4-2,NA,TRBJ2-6,CASSQPGTIHSGANVLTF,TGTGCCAGCAGCCAACCCGGGACTATCCACTCTGGGGCCAACGTCCTGACTTTC
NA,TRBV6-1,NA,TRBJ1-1,CASSDGQPSF,TGTGCCAGCAGTGATGGACAGCCATCCTTT
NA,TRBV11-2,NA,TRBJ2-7,CASSPDRFSYEQYF,TGTGCCAGCAGCCCGGACAGATTCTCCTACGAGCAGTACTTC
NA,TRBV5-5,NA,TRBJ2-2,CASSLVLDTGELFF,TGTGCCAGCAGCTTGGTTCTGGACACCGGGGAGCTGTTTTTT
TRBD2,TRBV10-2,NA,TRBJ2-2,CASRGAGGSNTGELFF,TGCGCCAGCAGAGGTGCGGGAGGGTCAAACACCGGGGAGCTGTTTTTT
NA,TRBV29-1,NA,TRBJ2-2,CSGQLRRTGELFF,TGCAGCGGTCAGTTGCGGAGGACCGGGGAGCTGTTTTTT
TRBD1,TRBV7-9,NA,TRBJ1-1,CASSLATGGNTEAFF,TGTGCCAGCAGCTTAGCGACAGGGGGGAACACTGAAGCTTTCTTT
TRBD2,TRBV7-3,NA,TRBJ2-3,CASSFGLASDTQYF,TGTGCCAGCAGCTTCGGACTAGCCTCAGATACGCAGTATTTT
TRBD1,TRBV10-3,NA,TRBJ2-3,CAISEPNDRGRHYF,TGTGCCATCAGTGAGCCGAATGACAGGGGGCGCCATTATTTT
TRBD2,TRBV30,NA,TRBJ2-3,CAWDKTSNTQYF,TGTGCCTGGGACAAGACTAGCAATACGCAGTATTTT